These T cell receptor beta chains were read from a single sample in a study of blood T cell repertoires in COVID-19. Using immunoSEQ multiplex PCR, the repertoire was profiled, and TCRdb retains in-frame clones only, with some absent. The table shows under 130,000 clones, with over 65% occurring only once. Sequenced input: peripheral blood. Every receptor here comes from a human donor in a cohort sampled during active COVID-19. The CDR3 runs from the conserved cysteine through the conserved F or W. Fields, in order: D gene, V gene, clone size, J gene, CDR3 protein, CDR3 DNA. A D gene is named only where the DNA matches it firmly. Some rows have no size entry. The others give once, few or many, or a class for an expanded clone.

>.|TRBV5-1|.|TRBJ1-3
CASSFQAGNTIYF
TGCGCCAGCAGCTTTCAGGCTGGAAACACCATATATTTT
>.|TRBV5-1|.|TRBJ1-5
CASSPGGFNQPQHF
TGCGCCAGCAGCCCCGGGGGGTTCAATCAGCCCCAGCATTTT
>.|TRBV5-4|.|TRBJ2-2
CASSLALVSGELFF
TGTGCCAGCAGCTTGGCCCTAGTCTCCGGGGAGCTGTTTTTT
>.|TRBV10-3|.|TRBJ1-3
CAIQVEGGNTIYF
TGTGCCATCCAGGTGGAGGGTGGAAACACCATATATTTT
>.|TRBV7-2|few|TRBJ1-5
CASRLTVNQPQHF
TGTGCCAGCAGGCTGACAGTTAATCAGCCCCAGCATTTT
>.|TRBV11-2|.|TRBJ1-6
CASSLIGSSGSPLHF
TGTGCCAGCAGCTTAATTGGCAGTTCGGGATCACCCCTCCACTTT
>TRBD1|TRBV19|.|TRBJ1-1
CASSMGRGQSRAFF
TGTGCCAGTAGTATGGGCAGGGGGCAAAGTCGAGCTTTCTTT
>TRBD1|TRBV12-5|few|TRBJ1-1
CASGSRTGTNTEAFF
TGTGCTAGTGGCTCAAGGACAGGGACCAACACTGAAGCTTTCTTT
>.|TRBV6-1|many|TRBJ2-7
CASSEEGGLSYEQYF
TGTGCCAGCAGTGAAGAGGGGGGGTTGAGCTACGAGCAGTACTTC
>TRBD1|TRBV5-6|.|TRBJ1-1
CASSFERDRGEAFF
TGTGCCAGCAGCTTCGAGAGGGACAGGGGTGAAGCTTTCTTT
>.|TRBV5-1|.|TRBJ1-4
CASSLMGASEKLFF
TGCGCCAGCAGCTTGATGGGGGCGTCGGAAAAACTGTTTTTT
>TRBD2|TRBV3-1/TRBV3-2|.|TRBJ2-7
CASSLGTSGGAHEQYF
TGTGCCAGCAGCCTCGGGACTAGCGGGGGGGCCCACGAGCAGTACTTC
>TRBD1|TRBV27|.|TRBJ1-5
CASSLMARQGQPQHF
TGTGCCAGCAGTTTGATGGCCCGACAGGGTCAGCCCCAGCATTTT
>TRBD1|TRBV19|few|TRBJ1-5
CASSRPGQGGEPQHF
TGTGCCAGTAGCAGACCCGGACAGGGCGGGGAGCCCCAGCATTTT
>TRBD1|TRBV5-5|.|TRBJ1-1
CASSSTGALNTEAFF
TGTGCCAGCAGCTCGACAGGGGCCCTGAACACTGAAGCTTTCTTT
>TRBD1|TRBV7-9|.|TRBJ1-3
CASSPTGKGQASRNTIYF
TGTGCCAGCAGCCCAACGGGGAAGGGACAGGCGTCGAGAAACACCATATATTTT
>TRBD2|TRBV7-3|.|TRBJ2-2
CASSWGGPNTGELFF
TGTGCCAGCAGCTGGGGGGGACCGAACACCGGGGAGCTGTTTTTT
>.|TRBV5-1|.|TRBJ2-7
CASSLARQNGEQYF
TGCGCCAGCAGCTTGGCCAGACAAAATGGCGAGCAGTACTTC
>.|TRBV6-2/TRBV6-3|.|TRBJ1-1
CASSPDTGNTEAFF
TGTGCCAGCAGTCCGGACACGGGGAACACTGAAGCTTTCTTT
>.|TRBV9|many|TRBJ2-2
CASSSAAGAGELFF
TGTGCCAGCTCCAGTGCGGCGGGCGCCGGGGAGCTGTTTTTT
>.|TRBV24-1|few|TRBJ1-2
CATSDRSNYGYTF
TGTGCCACCAGTGACAGGTCTAACTATGGCTACACCTTC
>TRBD1|TRBV5-1|.|TRBJ1-2
CASSFRTGGWRTDGYTF
TGCGCCAGCAGCTTCCGCACAGGGGGTTGGCGTACTGATGGCTACACCTTC
>.|TRBV30|few|TRBJ1-5
CAWSLVGGSNQPQHF
TGTGCCTGGAGCTTGGTGGGGGGGAGCAATCAGCCCCAGCATTTT
>TRBD1|TRBV6-5|.|TRBJ2-7
CASRQQGSEQYF
TGTGCCAGCAGACAACAGGGGAGCGAGCAGTACTTC
>.|TRBV5-1|few|TRBJ1-4
CASSSGVTNEKLFF
TGCGCCAGCAGCTCAGGGGTCACTAATGAAAAACTGTTTTTT
>.|TRBV9|.|TRBJ2-5
CASSVSRNQETQYF
TGTGCCAGCAGCGTCTCCAGAAACCAAGAGACCCAGTACTTC
>.|TRBV12-3/TRBV12-4|.|TRBJ2-2
CASHGVNTGELFF
TGTGCATCCCACGGGGTGAACACCGGGGAGCTGTTTTTT
>TRBD1|TRBV2|.|TRBJ1-5
CASSDRVGGQPQHF
TGTGCCAGCAGCGACAGGGTAGGTGGTCAGCCCCAGCATTTT
>TRBD1|TRBV30|.|TRBJ1-2
CAWSVGTANNYGYTF
TGTGCCTGGAGTGTGGGGACAGCCAATAACTATGGCTACACCTTC
>.|TRBV6-2/TRBV6-3|.|TRBJ1-2
CASSQPLSQGLWLNYGYTF
TGTGCCAGCAGTCAACCACTATCGCAGGGACTCTGGCTTAACTATGGCTACACCTTC
>.|TRBV3-1/TRBV3-2|.|TRBJ2-2
CASSQDPTGELFF
TGTGCCAGCAGCCAAGACCCTACCGGGGAGCTGTTTTTT
>.|TRBV13|.|TRBJ1-1
CASSLGAGRANTEAFF
TGTGCCAGCAGCTTAGGGGCAGGCAGGGCGAACACTGAAGCTTTCTTT